Listed here is a single TCR beta chain. Prepared TCR beta cDNA libraries contained unique molecular identifiers. TCRdb used MiXCR to reprocess the PCR reads, holding one entry per CDR3 protein. This table has hundreds of thousands of distinct CDR3 sequences, under 70% appearing once. The data stem from a study of post-analysis software for immune sequencing data. Material for sequencing was blood. The TCR was taken from a girl aged 10 to 17 with multiple sclerosis.

This CDR3 is CSARDVHRKSTDTQYF. For the CDR3, the DNA is TGCAGTGCTAGAGATGTTCACAGGAAAAGCACAGATACGCAGTATTTT. J is TRBJ2-3 and V is TRBV20-1; a weak D match, TRBD1 (5 bases). V lost 0 bases to trimming and J lost 0 bases, with 13 bases between them. The CDR3 has 16 amino acids. The germline CDR1 and CDR2 sequences are DFQATT and SNEGSKA (reference sequence).